Following are 18 T cell receptor beta chains from one sample sequenced in a study of T cell changes during pregnancy in multiple sclerosis. TCRdb keeps only in-frame clones here, not all; method: immunoSEQ multiplex PCR. The sample contains about 36,000 clones, 80% to 95% of which appear only once. The source material was PBMCs (not recorded whether the cells were cultured). The receptors derive from a female donor with multiple sclerosis, enrolled in a pregnancy study.

V and J are TRBV29-1 and TRBJ2-5; perhaps D is TRBD1 or TRBD2 (6 bases each). Germline V CDR1 and CDR2: SQVTM, ANQGSEA. CDR3 length: 13 residues. Between the trimmed V and J ends, which lost 6 bases and 5 bases, there was a span of 16 bases. CDR3 in amino acids: CSVVRGRGETQYF. CDR3 in DNA: TGCAGCGTGGTCAGGGGTCGGGGGGAGACCCAGTACTTC.

This clone was detected a few times. The chain recombines TRBV6-1 with TRBJ2-7; tentatively, D is TRBD1 or TRBD2 (5 bases each). V was clipped by 2 bases and J by 0 bases, with 11 bases between them. The CDR3 extends over 15 amino acids. CDR1 MNHNS and CDR2 SASEGT come from the germline V gene. The CDR3 region has the DNA TGTGCCAGCAGTGAAAATTCCGGGGCCTCCTACGAGCAGTACTTC. Amino acid sequence: CASSENSGASYEQYF.

The chain recombines TRBV30 with TRBJ1-4, with 7 bases matching TRBD1. This CDR3 has 15 residues. V gave up 1 base and J gave up 7 bases; unmatched junction bases: 9. Germline CDR1 and CDR2: GTSNPN and SVGIG (reference sequence). The CDR3 nucleotides read TGTGCCTGGAGTGCAGAGAGGGGGCTGGGTGAAAAACTGTTTTTT. Its translation is CAWSAERGLGEKLFF. The entire variable domain, with the rest obtained from reference TRBV30 and TRBJ1-4, is as follows: SQTIHQWPATLVQPVGSPLSLECTVEGTSNPNLYWYRQAAGRGLQLLFYSVGIGQISSEVPQNLSASRPQDRQFILSSKKLLLSDSGFYLCAWSAERGLGEKLFFGSGTQLSVL.

The gene calls are TRBV4-1 and TRBJ2-1; TRBD2 is a possible D gene (7 bases). Trimming took 3 bases from V and 5 from J, leaving 14 bases between them. The CDR3 is 15 amino acids. CDR1 is MGHRA and CDR2 is YSYEKL in the germline V gene. The CDR3 coding sequence is TGCGCCAGCAGCCAGTGGGAGGGGGTCCACAATGAGCAGTTCTTC. It is translated as CASSQWEGVHNEQFF.

The chain uses TRBV9 and TRBJ2-3; the D call may be TRBD1 or TRBD2 (5 bases each). Per the germline V gene, CDR1 is SGDLS and CDR2 is YYNGEE. Trimming removed 5 bases at V and 0 bases at J, with 10 bases between. The CDR3 spans 14 residues. The CDR3 region is CASRRDLSTDTQYF. The DNA for the CDR3 is TGTGCCAGCAGAAGGGACCTAAGCACAGATACGCAGTATTTT.

For this clone: Within the sample, other DNA sequences also encode this same CDR3. The chain carries TRBV6-1 and TRBJ2-5; TRBD2 matches at 12 bases. The CDR3 runs 15 residues. Trimming at V came to 2 bases and at J to 5 bases, leaving 3 bases not matched to a gene. Germline V gene sequence: CDR1 MNHNS, CDR2 SASEGT. In DNA, the CDR3 is TGTGCCAGCAGTGAACTAGCGGGAGGGCCGGAGACCCAGTACTTC. As protein: CASSELAGGPETQYF.

The CDR3 nucleotides are TGTGCCAGCAGCTTAGGGTCCCCTTACCTTGAAGCTTTCTTT. Translated, it gives CASSLGSPYLEAFF. The rearrangement joins TRBV7-2 to TRBJ1-1; the D is unclear. Trimming removed 1 base from V and 7 bases from J, with 13 bases in between. Germline CDR1 reads SGHTA; CDR2 reads FQGNSA. The CDR3 sequence is 14 residues long.

The chain has TRBV9 and TRBJ1-2, with D unclear. The CDR3 has 16 amino acids. The V gene lost 5 bases and the J gene lost 1 base, with 18 bases spanning the gap. Per the germline V gene, CDR1 is SGDLS and CDR2 is YYNGEE. The CDR3 coding sequence is TGTGCCAGCAGGTCCAATTTAGGACGGATTAACTATGGCTACACCTTC. This codes for CASRSNLGRINYGYTF.

The chain uses TRBV4-2 and TRBJ2-7, with a tentative D call TRBD2 (5 bases). CDR3 length: 15 amino acids. V was shortened by 3 bases and J by 3 bases, with 15 bases between the two germline ends. CDR1 is LGHNA, CDR2 YNFKEQ, per germline. Here the CDR3 reads CASSQGADGYYEQYF. In DNA, the CDR3 is TGTGCCAGCAGCCAGGGAGCCGACGGCTACTACGAGCAGTACTTC.

The chain carries TRBV7-2 and TRBJ2-3, with TRBD2 identical over 10 bases. The V gene end was trimmed by 5 bases and the J gene end by 2 bases; junction bases not matched to a gene: 7. CDR3 size: 16 residues. From germline, CDR1 is SGHTA and CDR2 FQGNSA. The CDR3 reads CASSISGRAITDTQYF. CDR3 nucleotide sequence: TGTGCCAGCAGCATAAGCGGGAGGGCCATCACAGATACGCAGTATTTT. The full variable domain, completed using reference TRBV7-2 and TRBJ2-3, is GAGVSQSPSNKVTEKGKDVELRCDPISGHTALYWYRQSLGQGLEFLIYFQGNSAPDKSGLPSDRFSAERTGGSVSTLTIQRTQQEDSAVYLCASSISGRAITDTQYFGPGTRLTVL.

The rearrangement uses TRBV18 and TRBJ2-3; D remains ambiguous. V lost 6 bases to trimming and J lost 1 base, with 11 bases between them. Germline V gene sequence: CDR1 KGHSH, CDR2 LQKENI. CDR3 length: 14 residues. The CDR3 loop reads CASSVGDRTDTQYF. The CDR3 region has the DNA TGTGCCAGCTCTGTTGGGGATCGCACAGATACGCAGTATTTT.

This clone turned up a few times. The CDR3 region is CASSEPSGRRGDEQFF. The CDR3 region has the DNA TGTGCCAGCAGTGAACCGAGCGGGAGGAGGGGGGATGAGCAGTTCTTC. The rearrangement uses TRBV6-1 and TRBJ2-1; TRBD2 aligns across 9 bases. After removal of 2 bases from V and 8 bases from J, the junction contained 10 bases not matched to a gene. CDR3 length: 16 residues. Germline-derived CDR1 and CDR2 are MNHNS and SASEGT.

The J gene is TRBJ2-7, the V gene TRBV18; weak D call: TRBD2 (6 bases). This CDR3 region has 16 residues. From germline, CDR1 is KGHSH and CDR2 LQKENI. The ends were cut back, 4 bases at V and 0 bases at J, with 16 bases in the middle. The CDR3, as DNA: TGTGCCAGCTCACGCTCCGGGACGGGGGACTCCTACGAGCAGTACTTC. It translates to CASSRSGTGDSYEQYF.

J is TRBJ1-1 and V is TRBV2; D is ambiguous. CDR3 size: 13 residues. The ends were cut back, 6 bases at V and 0 bases at J, with 8 bases in the middle. CDR1 and CDR2 from the germline V gene are SNHLY and FYNNEI. In nucleotides, the CDR3 is TGTGCCAGCAGGACCACCCTGAACACTGAAGCTTTCTTT. Translation: CASRTTLNTEAFF.

The chain combines TRBV7-2 with TRBJ2-1, with D unresolved. From germline, CDR1 is SGHTA and CDR2 FQGNSA. The CDR3 covers 13 residues. The V gene lost 1 base and the J gene lost 9 bases, with 10 bases spanning the gap. CDR3 sequence: CASSLDRALEQFF. The CDR3 region has the DNA TGTGCCAGCAGCTTAGATCGAGCACTTGAGCAGTTCTTC.

A few counts support this clone. V is TRBV27 and J is TRBJ1-5; D possibly corresponds to TRBD1 (6 bases). Trimming shortened V by 7 bases and J by 0 bases, and 13 bases separated the two germline ends. The CDR3 contains 15 residues. In germline, CDR1 is MNHEY, CDR2 SMNVEV (reference sequence). DNA for the CDR3: TGTGCCAGCACACTGACAGGCGATAGCAATCAGCCCCAGCATTTT. It yields the protein CASTLTGDSNQPQHF.

The genes are TRBV7-8 and TRBJ1-2; 9 bases align to TRBD1. The germline V gene has CDR1 SGHVS and CDR2 FQNEAQ. Unmatched junction bases numbered 7, after V lost 5 bases and J lost 6 bases. This CDR3 contains 14 residues. CDR3 coding DNA: TGTGCCAGCAGCACCCGGGACAGGGTGAATGGCTACACCTTC. Protein product: CASSTRDRVNGYTF.

The rearrangement joins TRBV7-9 to TRBJ1-2; D possibly corresponds to TRBD1 (5 bases). In germline, CDR1 is SEHNR, CDR2 FQNEAQ (reference sequence). The V and J ends lost 3 bases and 3 bases respectively, with 17 bases between them. The CDR3 contains 16 residues. CDR3 amino acids: CASSFGDGGAHYGYTF. The CDR3 region has the DNA TGTGCCAGCAGCTTCGGGGACGGCGGGGCGCACTATGGCTACACCTTC.